The next 5 T cell receptor beta chains were all read from a single sample in a study of blood T cell repertoires in COVID-19. Assay: immunoSEQ multiplex PCR; the TCRdb copy retains only in-frame clones and omits some. This sample has approximately 160,000 clones; 85% to 95% occur once, and the top ten carry 0.53%. Sequencing was performed on peripheral blood. These receptors originate from a man between 50 and 59 years old with acute or convalescent COVID-19.

The chain combines TRBV11-2 with TRBJ2-7, with D perhaps TRBD2 (6 bases). CDR3 length: 13 residues. Trimming took off 1 base at V and 6 bases at J, with 10 bases between the two ends. Germline assignment: CDR1 SGHAT and CDR2 FQNNGV. CDR3 protein: CASSLGRGGEQYF. The CDR3 DNA follows: TGTGCCAGCAGCTTAGGACGGGGAGGCGAGCAGTACTTC. The whole variable domain, filled in from reference TRBV11-2 and TRBJ2-7, reads EAGVAQSPRYKIIEKRQSVAFWCNPISGHATLYWYQQILGQGPKLLIQFQNNGVVDDSQLPKDRFSAERLKGVDSTLKIQPAKLEDSAVYLCASSLGRGGEQYFGPGTRLTVT.

CDR3 sequence reads: CAISSDREDTGELFF. The CDR3 bases are TGTGCCATCAGTTCCGACAGGGAAGACACCGGGGAGCTGTTTTTT. The gene calls are TRBV10-3 and TRBJ2-2, with 7 bases that match TRBD1. The CDR3 contains 15 residues. The V and J ends lost 5 bases and 3 bases, in that order; junction bases with no gene match: 6. Germline V CDR1 and CDR2: ENHRY, SYGVKD.

This clone was recorded only once. The rearrangement joins TRBV7-9 to TRBJ1-2; TRBD1 aligns across 9 bases. This CDR3 has 17 amino acids. CDR1 SEHNR and CDR2 FQNEAQ come from the germline V gene (reference sequence). Germline trimming cut 1 base from V and 2 bases from J; bases unmatched to any gene: 8. The CDR3 region has the DNA TGTGCCAGCAGCTTAGAGCACAGGGGGCGTGGGAACTATGGCTACACCTTC. It specifies CASSLEHRGRGNYGYTF.

The chain carries TRBV30 and TRBJ2-7; possibly TRBD1 for D (5 bases). Trimming removed 0 bases at V and 0 bases at J, with 9 bases between. Germline CDR1 reads GTSNPN; CDR2 reads SVGIG (reference sequence). This CDR3 is built from 14 residues. The CDR3 protein is CAWSVGDTSYEQYF. The CDR3 nucleotides are TGTGCCTGGAGTGTAGGGGATACCTCCTACGAGCAGTACTTC.

The chain carries TRBV14 and TRBJ1-2; D might be TRBD1 (5 bases). The V end lost 1 base, the J end lost 0 bases, and 12 bases lay between the germline ends. The CDR3 loop spans 16 amino acids. In germline, CDR1 is SGHDN, CDR2 FVKESK. CDR3 loop: CASSQALTGANYGYTF. CDR3 nucleotides: TGTGCCAGCAGCCAAGCTCTCACAGGTGCTAACTATGGCTACACCTTC.